A single sample is the source of the 27 T cell receptor beta chains below, sequenced in a study of response to subunit inactivated influenza vaccine. A single record per CDR3 protein comes from TCRdb applying MiXCR to the RT-PCR reads. This table has approximately 500,000 distinct CDR3 sequences, under 25% appearing once. The same sample was also used in a study of T cells expressing NK-cell markers. This second report adds: In generating TCR beta cDNA, 5'RACE template switching with UMIs was used.

Source: CD4+ T cells sorted from PBMCs, taken roughly 12 days after vaccination. The source is a man aged 50-60 years who received an inactivated influenza vaccine.

The V gene is TRBV11-2, the J gene TRBJ2-7, with D unclear. Germline V CDR1 and CDR2: SGHAT, FQNNGV. The CDR3 is 14 amino acids. Trimming shortened V by 5 bases and J by 10 bases, and 21 bases separated the two germline ends. The CDR3, as DNA: TGTGCCAGCAGCCTAGGCGATAAGTCTACGATTCAGTACTTC. Its protein is CASSLGDKSTIQYF.

This clonotype was observed a few times. The J gene is TRBJ2-1, the V gene TRBV20-1, with TRBD2 identical over 11 bases. This CDR3 spans 20 amino acids. Germline assignment: CDR1 DFQATT and CDR2 SNEGSKA (reference sequence). The trim removed 5 bases at V and 0 bases at J, leaving 18 bases unmatched. DNA of the CDR3: TGCAGTGCTCCTCCCGCACTAGCGGGGGAAGGGCGAAGCTCCTACAATGAGCAGTTCTTC. Amino acids: CSAPPALAGEGRSSYNEQFF.

The chain links TRBV12-3 or TRBV12-4 to TRBJ2-3; TRBD2 matches 9 bases. Trimming took 3 bases from V and 4 from J; bases not matched to a gene: 5. The CDR3 contains 15 residues. CDR3 sequence reads: CASSFGGGGADTQYF. The CDR3 DNA reads TGTGCCAGCAGTTTCGGCGGCGGGGGGGCAGATACGCAGTATTTT.

This clonotype came up many times. CDR3 sequence: CASSDLTDTQYF. In DNA, the CDR3 is TGTGCCAGCAGTGACCTGACAGATACGCAGTATTTT. The chain employs TRBV2 and TRBJ2-3; the D is unclear. This CDR3 contains 12 residues. The germline CDR1 and CDR2 sequences are SNHLY and FYNNEI. Trimming pared 3 bases from V and 3 bases from J, leaving 4 bases between.

V is TRBV7-2 and J is TRBJ2-3; no clear D. Between the trimmed V and J ends, which lost 5 bases and 4 bases, there was a span of 7 bases. Germline V lookup: CDR1 SGHTA, CDR2 FQGNSA. The CDR3 totals 12 residues. The CDR3 is CASSPASDTQYF. The CDR3 DNA sequence: TGTGCCAGCAGCCCAGCGTCAGATACGCAGTATTTT.

Many counts were recorded for this clonotype. The CDR3 reads CASSLSEYGYTF. The CDR3 region has the DNA TGTGCCAGCAGCTTGAGCGAATATGGCTACACCTTC. The V and J genes are TRBV5-5 and TRBJ1-2; D call uncertain. CDR3 size: 12 residues. The V gene's germline CDR1 is SGHKS and CDR2 YYEKEE (reference sequence). Trimming took off 1 base at V and 5 bases at J, with 6 bases between the two ends.

The chain is built from TRBV29-1 and TRBJ1-1; D possibly corresponds to TRBD1 (5 bases). V was trimmed by 5 bases and J by 2 bases, leaving 12 bases between them. The CDR3 is made up of 13 amino acids. Germline lookup yields CDR1 SQVTM and CDR2 ANQGSEA. CDR3 DNA sequence: TGCAGCGTTCGGGACCCAAGAAACACTGAAGCTTTCTTT. Its translation is CSVRDPRNTEAFF. Drawing the rest from reference TRBV29-1 and TRBJ1-1, the complete variable domain is SAVISQKPSRDICQRGTSLTIQCQVDSQVTMMFWYRQQPGQSLTLIATANQGSEATYESGFVIDKFPISRPNLTFSTLTVSNMSPEDSSIYLCSVRDPRNTEAFFGQGTRLTVV.

The rearrangement joins TRBV29-1 to TRBJ1-5, with D unclear. The CDR3 length is 13 residues. V lost 4 bases and J 4 bases, leaving 11 bases between the germline ends. Germline CDR1 and CDR2: SQVTM and ANQGSEA. The CDR3 reads CSVGGNPNQPQHF. The CDR3 nucleotides are TGCAGCGTTGGAGGGAACCCTAATCAGCCCCAGCATTTT.

This clonotype was counted a few times. This chain links TRBV7-2 with TRBJ2-1, with a possible D match to TRBD2 (5 bases). CDR1 is SGHTA, CDR2 FQGNSA, per germline. V lost 5 bases and J lost 5, with 16 bases in between. This CDR3 has 15 amino acids. CDR3 sequence reads: CASSARTSSDNEQFF. The CDR3 DNA reads as TGTGCCAGCAGCGCTCGGACTTCCTCTGACAATGAGCAGTTCTTC.

The rearrangement links TRBV15 to TRBJ2-7; TRBD1 aligns across 9 bases. The V segment lost 1 base and the J segment 2 bases; nucleotides outside the gene matches: 3. Germline V gives CDR1 LNHNV, CDR2 YYDKDF (reference sequence). CDR3 size: 15 residues. This CDR3 is CATSRAWTGAYEQYF. In DNA form, the CDR3 reads TGTGCCACCAGCAGAGCATGGACAGGGGCCTACGAGCAGTACTTC.

The chain has TRBV15 and TRBJ2-7; TRBD1 aligns across 12 bases. Germline values: CDR1 LNHNV, CDR2 YYDKDF (reference sequence). Germline trimming cut 5 bases from V and 6 bases from J; bases unmatched to any gene: 5. The CDR3 loop spans 14 amino acids. The CDR3 spells CATSEGQGASEQYF. CDR3 nucleotides: TGTGCCACCAGCGAGGGACAGGGGGCAAGCGAGCAGTACTTC.

The rearrangement uses TRBV7-9 and TRBJ1-1; D unclear. This CDR3 has 15 amino acids. In germline, CDR1 is SEHNR, CDR2 FQNEAQ (reference sequence). V lost 5 bases and J 0 bases, leaving 13 bases between the germline ends. This chain's CDR3 is CASSPLRALNTEAFF. For the CDR3, the DNA is TGTGCCAGCAGCCCTCTTAGGGCTTTGAACACTGAAGCTTTCTTT.

The V call is TRBV28, the J call TRBJ1-6; the D is unclear. The CDR3 consists of 14 residues. Germline CDR1 is MDHEN and CDR2 is SYDVKM. Trimming took 2 bases from V and 6 from J, leaving 8 bases between them. In nucleotides, the CDR3 is TGTGCCAGCAGTTTAGGCCACGCTAATTCACCCCTCCACTTT. Its translation: CASSLGHANSPLHF. Full variable domain (outside the CDR3, taken from reference TRBV28 and TRBJ1-6): DVKVTQSSRYLVKRTGEKVFLECVQDMDHENMFWYRQDPGLGLRLIYFSYDVKMKEKGDIPEGYSVSREKKERFSLILESASTNQTSMYLCASSLGHANSPLHFGNGTRLTVT.

The chain combines TRBV7-6 with TRBJ1-4; D ambiguous. V shed 0 bases and J shed 6 bases, with 14 bases lying between them. The V gene's germline CDR1 is SGHVS and CDR2 FNYEAQ. The CDR3 consists of 16 residues. Here the CDR3 DNA reads TGTGCCAGCAGCTTAGCTTCGGGCGCGGGTGATGAAAAACTGTTTTTT. It translates to CASSLASGAGDEKLFF.

In its sample, this clonotype was seen a few times. The chain employs TRBV29-1 and TRBJ2-3; the match to TRBD2 covers 15 bases. The germline gives CDR1 SQVTM, CDR2 ANQGSEA. The length of the CDR3 is 16 residues. The V and J ends lost 0 bases and 4 bases, in that order; junction bases with no gene match: 2. The CDR3 here is CSVEDRTSGRADTQYF. Here the CDR3 DNA reads TGCAGCGTTGAAGATCGGACTAGCGGGAGGGCAGATACGCAGTATTTT.

This clonotype was seen once. The chain links TRBV12-3 or TRBV12-4 to TRBJ1-3; weak D call: TRBD1 (6 bases). V lost 3 bases and J 4 bases, leaving 10 bases between the germline ends. CDR3 length: 14 amino acids. Here the CDR3 reads CASSFWGRGNTIYF. DNA for the CDR3: TGTGCCAGCAGTTTTTGGGGGCGCGGAAACACCATATATTTT.

This clonotype was found a few times. The chain has TRBV7-2 and TRBJ2-4, with D unclear. Germline V gene sequence: CDR1 SGHTA, CDR2 FQGNSA. V was clipped by 1 base and J by 9 bases, with 19 bases between them. This CDR3 comprises 16 residues. As DNA, the CDR3 is TGTGCCAGCAGCTTAGTTCTTCCCGGACCAGGCTTCATTCAGTACTTC. Encoded protein: CASSLVLPGPGFIQYF.

This clonotype has just a few counts. The V gene is TRBV6-2 or TRBV6-3, the J gene TRBJ2-1; D call uncertain. The ends were cut back, 6 bases at V and 4 bases at J, with 13 bases in the middle. The CDR3 consists of 14 residues. CDR1 MNHEY and CDR2 SVGEGT come from the germline V gene. CDR3 protein: CASSPSRVYNEQFF. The CDR3 nucleotides read TGTGCCAGCAGCCCAAGTAGGGTATACAATGAGCAGTTCTTC.

This clonotype was detected only a few times. The chain has TRBV19 and TRBJ2-1; D might be TRBD2 (6 bases). Trimming cost V 3 bases and J 6 bases, with 12 bases left between them. This CDR3 has 14 residues. Germline V CDR1 and CDR2: LNHDA, SQIVND (reference sequence). This CDR3 is CASSIQGGTNEQFF. The CDR3 DNA reads as TGTGCCAGTAGTATTCAGGGAGGCACCAATGAGCAGTTCTTC.

V is TRBV5-6 and J is TRBJ2-3, with D uncertain. The CDR3 loop spans 12 amino acids. Germline V gene lookup returns CDR1 SGHDT and CDR2 YYEEEE. V shed 5 bases and J shed 5 bases, with 9 bases lying between them. The CDR3 DNA follows: TGTGCCAGCAGTTTCCGTGAAGATACGCAGTATTTT. Protein: CASSFREDTQYF.

This clonotype was counted between two and nine times. The rearrangement joins TRBV10-3 to TRBJ1-4; 9 positions agree with TRBD1. Germline V lookup: CDR1 ENHRY, CDR2 SYGVKD. There are 13 residues in the CDR3. Germline trimming cut 6 bases from V and 7 bases from J; bases unmatched to any gene: 3. The DNA of the CDR3 is TGTGCCATCAGGGGACAGGGAGGTGAAAAACTGTTTTTT. Its protein is CAIRGQGGEKLFF.

This chain uses TRBV7-2 with TRBJ2-3; D not resolved. V was shortened by 4 bases and J by 2 bases, with 10 bases between the two germline ends. The CDR3 is made up of 14 amino acids. CDR1 and CDR2 (germline): SGHTA, FQGNSA. The CDR3 nucleotides are TGTGCCAGCAGCTGGAACTGGCTCACAGATACGCAGTATTTT. Encoded protein: CASSWNWLTDTQYF.

The rearrangement uses TRBV4-1 and TRBJ2-5; 9 bases fit TRBD2. V gave up 0 bases and J gave up 5 bases; unmatched junction bases: 19. The germline V gene encodes CDR1 MGHRA and CDR2 YSYEKL. This CDR3 comprises 20 residues. The CDR3 spells CASSQETLLAGQTNRETQYF. The CDR3 region has the DNA TGCGCCAGCAGCCAAGAGACTCTTCTAGCGGGACAAACAAATAGGGAGACCCAGTACTTC.

CDR3 DNA: TGCGCCAGCAGCCAAGAACAGATTTCCTACGAGCAGTACTTC. Amino acid sequence: CASSQEQISYEQYF. V usage is TRBV4-3 and J usage is TRBJ2-7; D gene uncertain. The CDR3 runs to 14 residues. Germline CDR1 LGHNA, CDR2 YSLEER. V was trimmed by 0 bases and J by 1 base, leaving 7 bases between them.

This clonotype was counted a few times. CDR3 loop: CASSPWDRAGYTF. The CDR3 region has the DNA TGTGCCAGCAGCCCGTGGGACAGGGCCGGCTACACCTTC. The V and J genes are TRBV7-2 and TRBJ1-2; 9 bases align to TRBD1. With 5 bases clipped from V and 8 bases from J, the junction kept 6 bases outside the gene matches. CDR1 and CDR2 (germline): SGHTA, FQGNSA. This CDR3 is built from 13 residues.

There are a few counts of this clonotype. This sequence joins TRBV5-4 and TRBJ2-1; the match to TRBD1 covers 7 bases. CDR1 is SGHNT, CDR2 YYREEE, per germline (reference sequence). After removal of 4 bases from V and 0 bases from J, the junction contained 7 bases not matched to a gene. This CDR3 region has 16 residues. The CDR3 DNA is TGTGCCAGCAGCGGGACGACAGGGAGCTCCTACAATGAGCAGTTCTTC. Amino acid sequence: CASSGTTGSSYNEQFF. Full variable domain (remainder filled in from reference TRBV5-4 and TRBJ2-1): ETGVTQSPTHLIKTRGQQVTLRCSSQSGHNTVSWYQQALGQGPQFIFQYYREEENGRGNFPPRFSGLQFPNYSSELNVNALELDDSALYLCASSGTTGSSYNEQFFGPGTRLTVL.

Many counts were recorded for this clonotype. The chain has TRBV7-2 and TRBJ2-3; perhaps TRBD2 as D (6 bases). The CDR3 runs 16 residues. V was pared by 2 bases and J by 2 bases, with 14 bases between. Germline CDR1 reads SGHTA; CDR2 reads FQGNSA. The CDR3 is CASSLFGAGNTDTQYF. The CDR3 DNA follows: TGTGCCAGCAGCTTATTTGGGGCGGGGAACACAGATACGCAGTATTTT.